This TCR beta chain is drawn from a study of CD8+ T cells in alopecia areata. Points from the study as a whole: Scalp clonality and expanded CD8+ clones among the top 100 were significantly decreased by tofacitinib. Many expanded lesional clones persisted during tofacitinib (in both scalp and blood).

Extracted RNA was reverse transcribed, and the resulting cDNA served as sequencing template. Assay: immunoSEQ multiplex PCR; the TCRdb copy retains only in-frame clones and omits some. This table holds roughly 180,000 clones, 51% found once. The sample's treatment: oral pan-JAK inhibitor, 5-10 mg twice daily. Those with alopecia areata gave lesional scalp punch biopsies and peripheral blood. This clone has more than one count but fewer than ten. Antigen unknown. The CDR3 runs 15 residues. Germline assignment: CDR1 SNHLY and CDR2 FYNNEI. Trimming pared 6 bases from V and 1 base from J, leaving 15 bases between.

This clonotype was sampled from a human donor with alopecia areata. The source was CD8+ T cells sorted from blood, collected at roughly week 52, from a patient treated with tofacitinib. V gene TRBV2 combines with J gene TRBJ1-1; weak D call: TRBD1 (6 bases). CDR3 region: CASRVGGAPNTEAFF. The CDR3, as DNA: TGTGCCAGCAGGGTAGGGGGGGCGCCGAACACTGAAGCTTTCTTT. Supplemented by reference TRBV2 and TRBJ1-1, the full variable domain reads EPEVTQTPSHQVTQMGQEVILRCVPISNHLYFYWYRQILGQKVEFLVSFYNNEISEKSEIFDDQFSVERPDGSNFTLKIRSTKLEDSAMYFCASRVGGAPNTEAFFGQGTRLTVV.